Listed below are T cell receptor beta chains from one sample, sequenced in a study of identical twins. Each CDR3 protein is one row after TCRdb ran MiXCR on the 5' RACE reads. The sample contains roughly 220,000 distinct CDR3 sequences, 5.5% to 7.5% of which appear only once. This sample was also put to use in a study of T cells expressing NK-cell markers.

Material: CD8+ T cells sorted from blood. These receptors were taken from a woman aged 18 to 35 in good health. The CDR3 runs from the conserved cysteine through the conserved F or W. The D gene is left open where the match is weak. Size values are once, few and many counts, or a class for expanded clones, and some rows have none.

d_gene: TRBD2; abundance: few; j_gene: TRBJ2-1; v_gene: TRBV27; CDR3nt: TGTGCCAGCAGGTGGGGGGGAAACAATGAGCAGTTCTTC; CDR3aa: CASRWGGNNEQFF
d_gene: NA; abundance: few; j_gene: TRBJ1-5; v_gene: TRBV12-3/TRBV12-4; CDR3nt: TGTGCCACAGGACCGGGGCGACAGCCCCAGCATTTT; CDR3aa: CATGPGRQPQHF
d_gene: NA; abundance: many; j_gene: TRBJ2-1; v_gene: TRBV6-5; CDR3nt: TGTGCCAGCAGTTCACAGGGGGGGAATGAGCAGTTCTTC; CDR3aa: CASSSQGGNEQFF
d_gene: TRBD2; abundance: many; j_gene: TRBJ2-1; v_gene: TRBV6-1; CDR3nt: TGTGCCAGCACCCCGAGGACTAGCGGGAGAGGAAATGAGCAGTTCTTC; CDR3aa: CASTPRTSGRGNEQFF
d_gene: NA; abundance: many; j_gene: TRBJ1-1; v_gene: TRBV7-9; CDR3nt: TGTGCCAGCGGGATGTTGGACGGGTCGAACACTGAAGCTTTCTTT; CDR3aa: CASGMLDGSNTEAFF
d_gene: NA; abundance: NA; j_gene: TRBJ1-2; v_gene: TRBV11-2; CDR3nt: TGTGCCAGCAGCCGGACAGCCGGCTTGAACTATGGCTACACCTTC; CDR3aa: CASSRTAGLNYGYTF
d_gene: NA; abundance: NA; j_gene: TRBJ1-2; v_gene: TRBV13; CDR3nt: TGTGCCAGCAGCCCCTCAGGTCCGGGGATTGTAGAAGGCTACACCTTC; CDR3aa: CASSPSGPGIVEGYTF
d_gene: NA; abundance: NA; j_gene: TRBJ2-3; v_gene: TRBV12-3/TRBV12-4; CDR3nt: TGTGCCAGCAGTTGGGGGCTAGGGAGCACAGATACGCAGTATTTT; CDR3aa: CASSWGLGSTDTQYF
d_gene: TRBD2; abundance: NA; j_gene: TRBJ2-1; v_gene: TRBV5-1; CDR3nt: TGCGCCAGCAGCTTGTGGACTAGCAATGAGCAGTTCTTC; CDR3aa: CASSLWTSNEQFF
d_gene: TRBD2; abundance: medium-sized; j_gene: TRBJ2-2; v_gene: TRBV9; CDR3nt: TGTGCCAGCAGCCCGGGAGGCGCGAACACCGGGGAGCTGTTTTTT; CDR3aa: CASSPGGANTGELFF
d_gene: TRBD1; abundance: NA; j_gene: TRBJ1-1; v_gene: TRBV2; CDR3nt: TGTGCCACCCCTACAGGGGCCAAGACTGAAGCTTTCTTT; CDR3aa: CATPTGAKTEAFF
d_gene: NA; abundance: NA; j_gene: TRBJ2-5; v_gene: TRBV9; CDR3nt: TGTGCCAGCAGCCCCCCCGCCAGCGTCGGAGAGACCCAGTACTTC; CDR3aa: CASSPPASVGETQYF
d_gene: TRBD2; abundance: few; j_gene: TRBJ2-5; v_gene: TRBV20-1; CDR3nt: TGCAGTGCCCAGCCGACTAGCGGGGGGTTTGCGGAGACCCAGTACTTC; CDR3aa: CSAQPTSGGFAETQYF
d_gene: NA; abundance: few; j_gene: TRBJ2-7; v_gene: TRBV5-5; CDR3nt: TGTGCCAGCAGCTCCCCGACCGGATACCTTCCATACGAGCAGTACTTC; CDR3aa: CASSSPTGYLPYEQYF
d_gene: TRBD2; abundance: many; j_gene: TRBJ2-7; v_gene: TRBV7-2; CDR3nt: TGTGCCAGCAGCTTACTCCCTAGCGGGGGGTCCTACGAGCAGTACTTC; CDR3aa: CASSLLPSGGSYEQYF
d_gene: NA; abundance: many; j_gene: TRBJ2-1; v_gene: TRBV12-3/TRBV12-4; CDR3nt: TGTGCCAGCAGAAAAGACAGAAATGAGCAGTTCTTC; CDR3aa: CASRKDRNEQFF
d_gene: TRBD1; abundance: few; j_gene: TRBJ2-1; v_gene: TRBV5-6; CDR3nt: TGTGCCAGCAGCTTGGTGCAGGGGGATGAGCAGTTCTTC; CDR3aa: CASSLVQGDEQFF
d_gene: TRBD2; abundance: many; j_gene: TRBJ2-7; v_gene: TRBV12-3/TRBV12-4; CDR3nt: TGTGCCAGCAGTCTAGGCGGGGGGACTTACGAGCAGTACTTC; CDR3aa: CASSLGGGTYEQYF
d_gene: TRBD2; abundance: once; j_gene: TRBJ2-2; v_gene: TRBV2; CDR3nt: TGTGCCAGCAGTGAAGTTGAGGGACTAGCGGGAGAAGGGGCCGGGGAGCTGTTTTTT; CDR3aa: CASSEVEGLAGEGAGELFF
d_gene: TRBD1; abundance: NA; j_gene: TRBJ2-1; v_gene: TRBV3-1; CDR3nt: TGTGCCAGCAGCCATCAGGGGGCAGGGGCTCCGGATGAGCAGTTCTTC; CDR3aa: CASSHQGAGAPDEQFF
d_gene: TRBD2; abundance: NA; j_gene: TRBJ2-1; v_gene: TRBV7-9; CDR3nt: TGTGCCAGCAGCTGGAGAGCGGGGGCAAACAATGAGCAGTTCTTC; CDR3aa: CASSWRAGANNEQFF
d_gene: TRBD2; abundance: few; j_gene: TRBJ2-5; v_gene: TRBV20-1; CDR3nt: TGCAGTGCTAGAGTCGGCACTAGCGGGGTCCGGGAGACCCAGTACTTC; CDR3aa: CSARVGTSGVRETQYF
d_gene: TRBD1; abundance: NA; j_gene: TRBJ2-7; v_gene: TRBV5-6; CDR3nt: TGTGCCAGCAGCTCCCGGGACAGGGGTGACGAGCAGTACTTC; CDR3aa: CASSSRDRGDEQYF
d_gene: NA; abundance: NA; j_gene: TRBJ2-2; v_gene: TRBV9; CDR3nt: TGTGCCAGCAGCCCCCCGAGGGGCGGGGAGCTGTTTTTT; CDR3aa: CASSPPRGGELFF
d_gene: NA; abundance: NA; j_gene: TRBJ1-1; v_gene: TRBV7-6; CDR3nt: TGTGCCAGCAGCCAGGCAGGGAGAAACACTGAAGCTTTCTTT; CDR3aa: CASSQAGRNTEAFF
d_gene: NA; abundance: many; j_gene: TRBJ2-1; v_gene: TRBV20-1; CDR3nt: TGCAGTGCTACCGCTCCGTACCCCTACAATGAGCAGTTCTTC; CDR3aa: CSATAPYPYNEQFF
d_gene: NA; abundance: few; j_gene: TRBJ1-1; v_gene: TRBV9; CDR3nt: TGTGCCAGCGGGGGGGGAGCAGCTTTCTTT; CDR3aa: CASGGGAAFF
d_gene: NA; abundance: NA; j_gene: TRBJ2-3; v_gene: TRBV6-1; CDR3nt: TGTGCCAGATTAGCTGGCGGGGAAGATGATACGCAGTATTTT; CDR3aa: CARLAGGEDDTQYF
d_gene: NA; abundance: many; j_gene: TRBJ1-1; v_gene: TRBV12-3/TRBV12-4; CDR3nt: TGTGCCAGCAGTTTATACGAGATGAACACTGAAGCTTTCTTT; CDR3aa: CASSLYEMNTEAFF
d_gene: NA; abundance: few; j_gene: TRBJ2-1; v_gene: TRBV10-2; CDR3nt: TGCGCCAGCAGTGAATCTACTCATTGGAGTGAGCAGTTCTTC; CDR3aa: CASSESTHWSEQFF
d_gene: TRBD1; abundance: many; j_gene: TRBJ1-1; v_gene: TRBV12-3/TRBV12-4; CDR3nt: TGTGCCAGCAACCTCCAGGGGGGGGCTGAAGCTTTCTTT; CDR3aa: CASNLQGGAEAFF
d_gene: NA; abundance: many; j_gene: TRBJ2-3; v_gene: TRBV7-9; CDR3nt: TGTGCCAGCAGCTTAGAGGGAAGCACAGATACGCAGTATTTT; CDR3aa: CASSLEGSTDTQYF
d_gene: NA; abundance: many; j_gene: TRBJ2-1; v_gene: TRBV15; CDR3nt: TGTGCCACCAGCAGAGAAGGTTACCATGAGCAGTTCTTC; CDR3aa: CATSREGYHEQFF
d_gene: NA; abundance: many; j_gene: TRBJ2-7; v_gene: TRBV7-2; CDR3nt: TGTGCCAGCAGCCTCTACCCCTCCTACGAGCAGTACTTC; CDR3aa: CASSLYPSYEQYF
d_gene: NA; abundance: NA; j_gene: TRBJ1-1; v_gene: TRBV19; CDR3nt: TGTGCCAGTAGTATTGTGGGGTCCAACACTGAAGCTTTCTTT; CDR3aa: CASSIVGSNTEAFF
d_gene: NA; abundance: few; j_gene: TRBJ2-2; v_gene: TRBV18; CDR3nt: TGTGCCAGCTCACCTGTCACCGGGGAGCTGTTTTTT; CDR3aa: CASSPVTGELFF
d_gene: TRBD1; abundance: few; j_gene: TRBJ2-2; v_gene: TRBV9; CDR3nt: TGTGCCAGCAGCGTACCCCGGGACAGCCCCGAAACCGGGGAGCTGTTTTTT; CDR3aa: CASSVPRDSPETGELFF
d_gene: NA; abundance: few; j_gene: TRBJ1-2; v_gene: TRBV7-9; CDR3nt: TGTGCCAGCAGCTTAGCTGACGACAGGCGAGCCTATGGCTACACCTTC; CDR3aa: CASSLADDRRAYGYTF
d_gene: NA; abundance: many; j_gene: TRBJ2-7; v_gene: TRBV11-2; CDR3nt: TGTGCCAGCAGCTTTATTTTAGCTTACGAGCAGTACTTC; CDR3aa: CASSFILAYEQYF
d_gene: NA; abundance: many; j_gene: TRBJ2-5; v_gene: TRBV12-3/TRBV12-4; CDR3nt: TGTGCCAGCAGTACAAGCGATGTAGGAGGGAGGGAGACCCAGTACTTC; CDR3aa: CASSTSDVGGRETQYF
d_gene: NA; abundance: NA; j_gene: TRBJ2-1; v_gene: TRBV20-1; CDR3nt: TGCAGTGCTAGAGATCGTTTGGATGAGCAGTTCTTC; CDR3aa: CSARDRLDEQFF
d_gene: NA; abundance: NA; j_gene: TRBJ2-3; v_gene: TRBV12-3/TRBV12-4; CDR3nt: TGTGCCAGCAATTTTGGGGGTCGAACAGATACGCAGTATTTT; CDR3aa: CASNFGGRTDTQYF
d_gene: NA; abundance: NA; j_gene: TRBJ2-2; v_gene: TRBV15; CDR3nt: TGTGCCACCAGCAGACGGGACGGGAACACCGGGGAGCTGTTTTTT; CDR3aa: CATSRRDGNTGELFF
d_gene: NA; abundance: many; j_gene: TRBJ2-7; v_gene: TRBV12-3/TRBV12-4; CDR3nt: TGTGCCAGCAGCCCTGGACAGACCTACGAGCAGTACTTC; CDR3aa: CASSPGQTYEQYF
d_gene: NA; abundance: few; j_gene: TRBJ1-5; v_gene: TRBV27; CDR3nt: TGTGCCAGCAGTCAAGTATATAGCAATCAGCCCCAGCATTTT; CDR3aa: CASSQVYSNQPQHF
d_gene: NA; abundance: few; j_gene: TRBJ2-5; v_gene: TRBV7-2; CDR3nt: TGTGCCAGCAGCTTAGATGGGGCAGCCCAAGAGACCCAGTACTTC; CDR3aa: CASSLDGAAQETQYF
d_gene: NA; abundance: few; j_gene: TRBJ2-3; v_gene: TRBV29-1; CDR3nt: TGCAGCGTTGAAGATAAGGGTGAAACAGATACGCAGTATTTT; CDR3aa: CSVEDKGETDTQYF
d_gene: NA; abundance: many; j_gene: TRBJ1-1; v_gene: TRBV5-1; CDR3nt: TGCGCCAGCAGCTTGGGCGGGGAAGAAGCTTTCTTT; CDR3aa: CASSLGGEEAFF
d_gene: NA; abundance: NA; j_gene: TRBJ2-7; v_gene: TRBV6-2/TRBV6-3; CDR3nt: TGTGCCAGCAGTTACAGGGATCCCTACGAGCAGTACTTC; CDR3aa: CASSYRDPYEQYF
d_gene: NA; abundance: NA; j_gene: TRBJ1-2; v_gene: TRBV9; CDR3nt: TGTGCCAGCAGAGGCACAGGGACACTTGACTATGGCTACACCTTC; CDR3aa: CASRGTGTLDYGYTF
d_gene: TRBD1; abundance: NA; j_gene: TRBJ1-6; v_gene: TRBV20-1; CDR3nt: TGCAGTGCCTACCCTCTACAGGGGTCACCCCTCCACTTT; CDR3aa: CSAYPLQGSPLHF
d_gene: NA; abundance: NA; j_gene: TRBJ2-3; v_gene: TRBV20-1; CDR3nt: TGCTGTGCTAGAGATTTTGTGCTAGCGAGCACAGATACGCAGTATTTT; CDR3aa: CCARDFVLASTDTQYF
d_gene: TRBD1; abundance: NA; j_gene: TRBJ2-3; v_gene: TRBV12-3/TRBV12-4; CDR3nt: TGTGCCAGCAGAAGTCCAGGGACAGGGTTCCTAGATACGCAGTATTTT; CDR3aa: CASRSPGTGFLDTQYF
d_gene: NA; abundance: NA; j_gene: TRBJ2-5; v_gene: TRBV11-2; CDR3nt: TGTGCCAGCAGCTTAGATGGGGGGAGTAGAGAGACCCAGTACTTC; CDR3aa: CASSLDGGSRETQYF
d_gene: NA; abundance: many; j_gene: TRBJ1-5; v_gene: TRBV12-3/TRBV12-4; CDR3nt: TGTGCCAGCAGTTTGGGTCAGGGTCATCAGCCCCAGCATTTT; CDR3aa: CASSLGQGHQPQHF
d_gene: NA; abundance: few; j_gene: TRBJ1-3; v_gene: TRBV12-3/TRBV12-4; CDR3nt: TGTGCCAGCAGTCCCCTCAGCCCCATATATTTT; CDR3aa: CASSPLSPIYF
d_gene: NA; abundance: many; j_gene: TRBJ1-5; v_gene: TRBV12-3/TRBV12-4; CDR3nt: TGTGCCAGCAGTTTATCGGAGAAATCTCCCCAGCATTTT; CDR3aa: CASSLSEKSPQHF
d_gene: NA; abundance: few; j_gene: TRBJ2-3; v_gene: TRBV6-1; CDR3nt: TGTGCCAGCAGTCTCATGGAGGGTCCCGATACGCAGTATTTT; CDR3aa: CASSLMEGPDTQYF
d_gene: NA; abundance: few; j_gene: TRBJ1-2; v_gene: TRBV12-3/TRBV12-4; CDR3nt: TGTGCCAGCAGTTTTTTGGTAGATTATGGCTACACCTTC; CDR3aa: CASSFLVDYGYTF
d_gene: NA; abundance: few; j_gene: TRBJ1-2; v_gene: TRBV4-3; CDR3nt: TGCGCCAGCAGCCAATTGGGCCGGGGCCAGAATGGCTACACCTTC; CDR3aa: CASSQLGRGQNGYTF